Each of the 20 T cell receptor beta chains below was sequenced from the same sample in a study of T-cell memory formation after mild COVID-19. A single record per CDR3 protein comes from TCRdb applying MiXCR to the 5' RACE reads. The sample has 110,000 or so distinct CDR3 sequences, 22% seen once; the top ten hold about 42%. Sequenced material: PBMCs or a T cell subset sorted from them (not recorded which). These receptors all come from a man aged 18 to 29 who had mild COVID-19 (a few samples of this study predate the infection). Cell type and time point are not known.

The gene calls are TRBV6-2 or TRBV6-3 and TRBJ2-2; 7 nucleotides align to TRBD1. V shed 6 bases, J shed 0 bases, and the junction held 4 bases outside the gene matches. The germline gives CDR1 MNHEY, CDR2 SVGEGT. This CDR3 has 15 amino acids. The CDR3 region has the DNA TGTGCCAGCAGCTCCGGGACAGCGAACACCGGGGAGCTGTTTTTT. Protein sequence: CASSSGTANTGELFF.

The chain has TRBV4-2 and TRBJ2-1; TRBD1 or TRBD2 may be the D gene (5 bases each). The length of the CDR3 is 16 residues. CDR1 LGHNA and CDR2 YNFKEQ come from the germline V gene. Trimming stripped 0 bases from V and 0 bases from J, with 9 bases between. The CDR3 here is CASSQDEGSSYNEQFF. Written as DNA, the CDR3 is TGTGCCAGCAGCCAAGATGAGGGGAGCTCCTACAATGAGCAGTTCTTC.

The J gene is TRBJ2-3, the V gene TRBV7-6, with TRBD2 matching 10 bases. V trimming: 2 bases; J trimming: 5 bases; junction bases outside the gene matches: 16. The length of the CDR3 is 19 residues. Germline CDR1 SGHVS, CDR2 FNYEAQ. The chain's CDR3 is CASSLFSGTSERGIDTQYF. CDR3 bases: TGTGCCAGCAGCTTATTTTCCGGGACTAGCGAGAGAGGCATAGATACGCAGTATTTT. The variable domain in full, completed from reference TRBV7-6 and TRBJ2-3, reads GAGVSQSPRYKVTKRGQDVALRCDPISGHVSLYWYRQALGQGPEFLTYFNYEAQQDKSGLPNDRFSAERPEGSISTLTIQRTEQRDSAMYRCASSLFSGTSERGIDTQYFGPGTRLTVL.

The CDR3, as DNA: TGTGCCAGCAGCTTATTTCTAGCGGGGGGAAGCACAGATACGCAGTATTTT. This translates into CASSLFLAGGSTDTQYF. The gene calls are TRBV7-2 and TRBJ2-3; 11 bases line up with TRBD2. CDR1 is SGHTA, CDR2 FQGNSA, per germline. J gave up 0 bases and V 2 bases, and 4 bases lay outside the gene matches. The CDR3 has 17 amino acids. Filled out from reference TRBV7-2 and TRBJ2-3, the complete variable domain reads GAGVSQSPSNKVTEKGKDVELRCDPISGHTALYWYRQSLGQGLEFLIYFQGNSAPDKSGLPSDRFSAERTGGSVSTLTIQRTQQEDSAVYLCASSLFLAGGSTDTQYFGPGTRLTVL.

A few counts support this clonotype. This chain links TRBV28 with TRBJ1-5; 8 bases map to TRBD1. Germline assignment: CDR1 MDHEN and CDR2 SYDVKM. The CDR3 contains 16 residues. After removal of 6 bases from V and 5 bases from J, the junction contained 12 bases not matched to a gene. The CDR3: CASSQPRQGIDQPQHF. The CDR3 DNA reads as TGTGCCAGCAGCCAACCCCGACAGGGGATCGATCAGCCCCAGCATTTT.

This clonotype came up many times. The chain employs TRBV11-2 and TRBJ2-5; TRBD2 might be the D (6 bases). V was shortened by 5 bases and J by 1 base, with 14 bases between the two germline ends. The germline V gene encodes CDR1 SGHAT and CDR2 FQNNGV. The CDR3 runs 15 residues. CDR3 bases: TGTGCCAGCAGCCCCCCCGCCGGGGGCCAAGAGACCCAGTACTTC. It yields the protein CASSPPAGGQETQYF.

This clonotype occurred a few times. The chain has TRBV9 and TRBJ2-7; D call uncertain. V lost 4 bases to trimming and J lost 4 bases, with 18 bases between them. This CDR3 region has 15 residues. Germline values: CDR1 SGDLS, CDR2 YYNGEE. The CDR3 bases are TGTGCCAGCAGCCCAGGTGGAGTAAGCCTTTACGAGCAGTACTTC. It encodes CASSPGGVSLYEQYF. The full variable domain, rest sourced from reference TRBV9 and TRBJ2-7, is DSGVTQTPKHLITATGQRVTLRCSPRSGDLSVYWYQQSLDQGLQFLIQYYNGEERAKGNILERFSAQQFPDLHSELNLSSLELGDSALYFCASSPGGVSLYEQYFGPGTRLTVT.

The chain has TRBV7-2 and TRBJ2-2; a weak D match, TRBD1 (6 bases). The CDR3 contains 17 residues. Germline V gene lookup returns CDR1 SGHTA and CDR2 FQGNSA. Trimming removed 3 bases from V and 4 bases from J, with 18 bases in between. The CDR3 DNA follows: TGTGCCAGCAGCTTTAGGGGGACCTCCGCCCCCACCGGGGAGCTGTTTTTT. Translation: CASSFRGTSAPTGELFF.

The chain joins TRBV4-1 to TRBJ1-5, with TRBD1 as a possible D gene (6 bases). V dropped 1 base and J dropped 15 bases, with 19 bases sitting between them. CDR3 length: 14 amino acids. Germline V CDR1 and CDR2: MGHRA, YSYEKL. CDR3: CASSQAGVIGPTHF. The CDR3 DNA sequence: TGCGCCAGCAGCCAAGCAGGGGTGATAGGGCCTACGCATTTT.

V gene TRBV28 combines with J gene TRBJ1-6; 10 nucleotides align to TRBD1. J gave up 9 bases and V 6 bases, and 5 bases lay outside the gene matches. The germline CDR1 and CDR2 sequences are MDHEN and SYDVKM. The length of the CDR3 is 14 residues. CDR3 residues: CASRNRQGASPLHF. The CDR3 coding sequence is TGTGCCAGCAGGAATCGACAGGGGGCTTCACCCCTCCACTTT.

This clonotype was counted only a few times. The chain employs TRBV4-1 and TRBJ2-5, with D perhaps matching TRBD1 or TRBD2 (6 bases each). Trimming shortened V by 0 bases and J by 2 bases, and 13 bases separated the two germline ends. The germline gives CDR1 MGHRA, CDR2 YSYEKL. There are 16 residues in the CDR3. The CDR3 region has the DNA TGCGCCAGCAGCCAAGAAGATTCGGGGGCACAAGAGACCCAGTACTTC. Translating gives CASSQEDSGAQETQYF.

The sample holds a few counts of this clonotype. The rearrangement links TRBV28 to TRBJ2-1; D ambiguous. V lost 8 bases to trimming and J lost 0 bases, with 11 bases between them. The CDR3 has 14 amino acids. Germline CDR1 is MDHEN and CDR2 is SYDVKM. The CDR3 sequence is CASVSPSSYNEQFF. CDR3 coding DNA: TGTGCCAGCGTTTCGCCTAGCTCCTACAATGAGCAGTTCTTC.

This clonotype was found a few times. The chain links TRBV5-5 to TRBJ1-1; D is perhaps TRBD1 (6 bases). CDR1 and CDR2 (germline): SGHKS, YYEKEE (reference sequence). With 4 bases removed from V and 0 bases from J, the gap between germline ends came to 10 bases. The CDR3 sequence is 14 residues long. The CDR3 loop reads CASSRDIMNTEAFF. The CDR3 region has the DNA TGTGCCAGCAGCAGGGACATAATGAACACTGAAGCTTTCTTT. Filled out from reference TRBV5-5 and TRBJ1-1, the complete variable domain reads DAGVTQSPTHLIKTRGQQVTLRCSPISGHKSVSWYQQVLGQGPQFIFQYYEKEERGRGNFPDRFSARQFPNYSSELNVNALLLGDSALYLCASSRDIMNTEAFFGQGTRLTVV.

This chain joins TRBV6-1 and TRBJ2-3, with D perhaps given as TRBD1 or TRBD2 (6 bases each). The CDR3 extends over 14 amino acids. Germline V gene data show CDR1 as MNHNS and CDR2 as SASEGT. V lost 7 bases to trimming and J lost 4 bases, with 15 bases between them. The CDR3 region is CASTGIGGSDTQYF. The CDR3 DNA sequence: TGTGCCAGCACAGGGATCGGGGGCTCAGATACGCAGTATTTT.

Only a few counts were recorded for this clonotype. The rearrangement links TRBV6-6 to TRBJ2-3, with TRBD2 matching over 11 bases. With 10 bases clipped from V and 4 bases from J, the junction kept 10 bases outside the gene matches. The germline V gene encodes CDR1 MNHNY and CDR2 SVGAGI (reference sequence). The CDR3 runs to 15 residues. The CDR3 reads CATFPGLAVSDTQYF. CDR3 DNA sequence: TGTGCCACCTTTCCGGGACTAGCGGTGTCAGATACGCAGTATTTT.

CDR3 DNA: TGTGCCAGCAGCTTAAGTAGTACAGCCAAAAACATTCAGTACTTC. As protein: CASSLSSTAKNIQYF. The chain recombines TRBV7-8 with TRBJ2-4; D ambiguous. Trimming removed 2 bases at V and 0 bases at J, with 8 bases between. CDR1 is SGHVS, CDR2 FQNEAQ, per germline. The CDR3 is 15 residues long.

This CDR3 reads CASGSDYRDLANYGYTF. The CDR3 coding sequence is TGTGCTAGTGGTTCCGACTACCGGGACCTAGCTAACTATGGCTACACCTTC. The chain links TRBV12-5 to TRBJ1-2; tentatively, D is TRBD1 (5 bases). This CDR3 spans 17 amino acids. Trimming took off 4 bases at V and 0 bases at J, with 18 bases between the two ends. Germline assignment: CDR1 LGHNT and CDR2 FRNRAP.

This clonotype has more than one count but fewer than ten. The chain recombines TRBV19 with TRBJ2-7, with 9 nucleotides matching TRBD1. There are 16 residues in the CDR3. Germline trimming cut 5 bases from V and 4 bases from J; bases unmatched to any gene: 12. The germline gives CDR1 LNHDA, CDR2 SQIVND (reference sequence). CDR3 sequence: CASSSHLTGGMYEQYF. Written as DNA, the CDR3 is TGTGCCAGTAGTTCTCACCTGACAGGGGGTATGTACGAGCAGTACTTC.

Ten or more counts support this clonotype. The CDR3 loop is CSAPSPSEQFF. The CDR3 DNA follows: TGCAGTGCCCCATCCCCGAGTGAGCAGTTCTTC. V usage is TRBV20-1 and J usage is TRBJ2-1; D not resolved. The CDR3 sequence is 11 residues long. From germline, CDR1 is DFQATT and CDR2 SNEGSKA (reference sequence). The V end lost 6 bases, the J end lost 9 bases, and 12 bases lay between the germline ends.

The chain combines TRBV6-6 with TRBJ2-7, with D perhaps TRBD2 (6 bases). The CDR3 covers 15 residues. Germline V gives CDR1 MNHNY, CDR2 SVGAGI (reference sequence). V was cut by 6 bases and J by 0 bases, with 15 bases left in between. CDR3 bases: TGTGCCAGCAGCCATACGGGGGACGGCTCCTACGAGCAGTACGTC. It translates to CASSHTGDGSYEQYV.